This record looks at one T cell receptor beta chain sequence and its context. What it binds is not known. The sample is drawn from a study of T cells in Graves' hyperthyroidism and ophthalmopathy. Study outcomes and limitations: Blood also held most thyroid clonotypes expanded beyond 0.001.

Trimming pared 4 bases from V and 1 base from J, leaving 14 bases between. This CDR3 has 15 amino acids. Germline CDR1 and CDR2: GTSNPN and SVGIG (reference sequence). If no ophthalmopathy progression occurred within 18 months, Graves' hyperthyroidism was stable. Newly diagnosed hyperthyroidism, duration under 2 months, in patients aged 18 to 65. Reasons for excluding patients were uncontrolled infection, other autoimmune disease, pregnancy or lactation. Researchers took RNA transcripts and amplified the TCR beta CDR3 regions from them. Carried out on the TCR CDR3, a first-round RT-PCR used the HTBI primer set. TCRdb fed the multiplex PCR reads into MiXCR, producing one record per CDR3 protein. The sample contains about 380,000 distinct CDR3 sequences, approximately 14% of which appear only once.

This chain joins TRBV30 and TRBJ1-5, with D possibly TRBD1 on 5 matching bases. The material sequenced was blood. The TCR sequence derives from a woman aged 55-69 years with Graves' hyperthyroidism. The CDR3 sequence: CAWINHRSSNQPQHF. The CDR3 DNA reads TGTGCCTGGATCAACCACAGGAGCAGCAATCAGCCCCAGCATTTT.